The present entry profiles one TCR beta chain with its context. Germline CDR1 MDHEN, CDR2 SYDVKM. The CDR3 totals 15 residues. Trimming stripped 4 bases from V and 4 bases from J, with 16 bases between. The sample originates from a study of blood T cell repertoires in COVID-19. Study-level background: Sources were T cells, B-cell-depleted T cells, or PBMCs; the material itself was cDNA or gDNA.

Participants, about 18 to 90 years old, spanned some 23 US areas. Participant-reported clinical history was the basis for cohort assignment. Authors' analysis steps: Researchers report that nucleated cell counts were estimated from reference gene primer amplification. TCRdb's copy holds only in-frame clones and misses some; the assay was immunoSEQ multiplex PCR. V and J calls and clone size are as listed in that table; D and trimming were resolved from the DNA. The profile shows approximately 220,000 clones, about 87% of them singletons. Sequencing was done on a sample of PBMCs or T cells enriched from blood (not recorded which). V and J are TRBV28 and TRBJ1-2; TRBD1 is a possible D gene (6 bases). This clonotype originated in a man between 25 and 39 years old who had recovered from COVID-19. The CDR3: CASSSRQDGGYGYTF. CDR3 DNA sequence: TGTGCCAGCAGTTCGCGACAGGATGGTGGCTATGGCTACACCTTC.